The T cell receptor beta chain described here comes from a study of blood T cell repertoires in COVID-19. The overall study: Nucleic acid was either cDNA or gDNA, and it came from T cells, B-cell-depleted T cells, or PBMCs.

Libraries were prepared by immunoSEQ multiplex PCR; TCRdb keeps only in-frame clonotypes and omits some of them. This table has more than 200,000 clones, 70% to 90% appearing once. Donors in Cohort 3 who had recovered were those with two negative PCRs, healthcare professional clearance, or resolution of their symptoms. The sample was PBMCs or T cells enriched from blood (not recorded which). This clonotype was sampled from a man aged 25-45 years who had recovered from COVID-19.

CDR3 sequence: CASSATMIREQYF. The DNA of the CDR3 is TGCGCCAGCAGCGCGACTATGATTAGAGAGCAGTACTTC. This chain uses TRBV5-1 with TRBJ2-7; possible D gene TRBD2, 5 bases. CDR1 is SGHRS, CDR2 YFSETQ, per germline. Trimming took off 4 bases at V and 7 bases at J, with 15 bases between the two ends. This CDR3 comprises 13 residues.